The subject of this entry is one T cell receptor beta chain. The clone's antigen remains unknown. No per-base quality is available; no much larger clone lies one base away. The sample originates from a study of blood T cell repertoires in COVID-19 (dated by TCRdb to about 2020). Broadly, across the study: Samples covering the acute and convalescent phases of COVID-19 were provided by collaborators in the United States, Italy and Spain. The material from the prospective study consisted of cDNA or gDNA derived from T cells, B-cell-depleted T cells, or PBMCs. The samples were drawn from the first 160 participants of the ongoing ImmuneRACE study and from 1,200 or so subjects provided by 6 global collaborators. The repertoires were made available in a free public database intended to serve as a resource for research on the immune response to SARS-CoV-2. A de-identified subject ID, COVID-19 status, age in years and sex were almost always included in the sample metadata. The dataset comprised deeply sampled blood TCRbeta repertoires from subjects exposed to, actively infected with, or recovered from COVID-19. HLA class I and class II types, where available, came from metadata supplied by the sample provider rather than from assay-based typing. Beyond this particular receptor, the publication reports: How much clinical and demographic metadata was included differed by source and by participant, and the metadata was provided uncurated.

TCRbeta CDR3 regions were amplified from genomic DNA using the immunoSEQ Assay, a bias-controlled multiplex PCR. Per the authors' processing: Nucleated cell counts per sample were estimated from amplification of reference gene primers within the assay. Sequence reads were collapsed and filtered to measure the absolute abundance of every unique TCRbeta CDR3 rearrangement. For each sample, productive Simpson clonality was calculated by taking the square root of Simpson's diversity index across productive rearrangements. Sourced from immuneACCESS, this table was stored by TCRdb with only in-frame sequences that have V and J called. A share of the clones is absent; for the studies checked, an unresolved V gene accounts for under half, and the remainder has no known explanation. That table supplies the V and J calls and clone size; D and trimming were determined from the DNA. Present in this sample are roughly 300,000 clones, over 75% of which were seen just once. The ten largest clones capture 9% to 9.5% of the sample.

The CDR3 holds 15 amino acids from the cysteine to the phenylalanine. The retained sequence is limited to the CDR3, 45 bases, with the frame set at the first base. V is pared back by 5 bases and J by 9 bases, with 22 bases lying between the germline termini. From the germline V gene, CDR1 is SGHAT and CDR2 is FQNNGV. Collaborating institutions collected whole blood in K2EDTA tubes following their own protocols. For TCRbeta analysis, collaborators shipped samples as frozen whole blood, isolated PBMCs, or DNA extracted from either of those sample types. The source is a young man with active or convalescent COVID-19. Sequencing was performed on peripheral blood. The rearranged segments are TRBV11-2 and TRBJ1-1; the D gene is perhaps TRBD1, from 5 matching bases. The CDR3 here reads CASSAIRGRTRQAFF. The sequenced DNA: TGTGCCAGCAGCGCGATCCGTGGCCGGACACGGCAAGCTTTCTTT.